Listed here are 9 T cell receptor beta chains from one sample, sequenced in a study of blood T cells in healthy people across ages. A second PCR, run for roughly 7 to 11 cycles, used a sample-barcoded 5' primer plus a J-beta primer mix. TCRdb itself ran the 5' RACE reads through MiXCR, one entry per CDR3 protein. This repertoire shows about 800,000 distinct CDR3 sequences, about 25% found once; its top ten account for 3% to 4.5%. Separately, the same data were catalogued under a study of T cells of mothers and their children.

The sample was blood. These receptor sequences come from a boy aged 5 to 17 in good health.

Note on this clonotype: The junction does not match germline at one end; this may be a read error. The chain couples TRBV4-2 to TRBJ1-3; D might be TRBD1 (5 bases). This CDR3 has 16 residues. CDR1 is LGHNA, CDR2 YNFKEQ, per germline. The CDR3: CASSQEEGYSGNTIYF. Here the CDR3 DNA reads TGTGCCAGCAGTCAAGAGGAGGGGTACTCTGGAAACACCATATATTTT.

This clonotype was observed a few times. The chain combines TRBV7-2 with TRBJ1-2; TRBD1 matches 7 bases. The CDR3 is 16 amino acids. With V trimmed by 4 bases and J by 3 bases, 11 bases remained unmatched. CDR1 is SGHTA, CDR2 FQGNSA, per germline. CDR3: CASSSYQGGLDYGYTF. The CDR3 region has the DNA TGTGCCAGCAGCTCCTACCAGGGGGGACTCGACTATGGCTACACCTTC.

This clonotype appeared a few times. This chain connects TRBV5-5 to TRBJ1-2, with a possible D match to TRBD1 (5 bases). V was shortened by 1 base and J by 3 bases, with 10 bases between the two germline ends. There are 14 residues in the CDR3. The germline CDR1 and CDR2 sequences are SGHKS and YYEKEE (reference sequence). The CDR3 reads CASSLIGTDYGYTF. The DNA for the CDR3 is TGTGCCAGCAGCTTGATAGGGACCGACTATGGCTACACCTTC.

The rearrangement uses TRBV7-8 and TRBJ2-1; 7 nucleotides agree with TRBD2. The J call could be wrong; TRBJ2-7 is a better fit for the DNA end. Germline loops: CDR1 SGHVS, CDR2 FQNEAQ. CDR3 size: 15 residues. The CDR3 sequence is CASIKGGSHSYEQYF. In DNA form, the CDR3 reads TGTGCCAGCATCAAGGGCGGGAGCCACTCCTACGAGCAGTACTTC.

Only a few counts were recorded for this clonotype. J is TRBJ2-3 and V is TRBV7-9, with 7 nucleotides matching TRBD2. V gave up 4 bases and J gave up 2 bases; unmatched junction bases: 9. Germline V lookup: CDR1 SEHNR, CDR2 FQNEAQ (reference sequence). The CDR3 covers 16 residues. The DNA of the CDR3 is TGTGCCAGCAGCTCTCTCACTAGCGACCACACAGATACGCAGTATTTT. This sequence encodes CASSSLTSDHTDTQYF.

This clonotype is a singleton in its sample. The gene calls are TRBV15 and TRBJ2-1, with TRBD1 identical over 10 bases. V was pared by 0 bases and J by 2 bases, with 13 bases of the junction left unmatched. CDR1 and CDR2 from the germline V gene are LNHNV and YYDKDF (reference sequence). The CDR3 covers 20 residues. CDR3 amino acids: CATSRDGRDRGKGPYNEQFF. The CDR3 DNA is TGTGCCACCAGCAGAGATGGGAGGGACAGGGGAAAAGGGCCCTACAATGAGCAGTTCTTC.

This clonotype appeared many times. The chain links TRBV12-3 or TRBV12-4 to TRBJ2-2; unclear D gene. Between the trimmed V and J ends, which lost 3 bases and 1 base, there was a span of 6 bases. The CDR3 contains 14 residues. The CDR3 DNA sequence: TGTGCCAGCAGTTTTTGGGGGAACACCGGGGAGCTGTTTTTT. Protein sequence: CASSFWGNTGELFF.

The table lists this clonotype with a few counts. The chain uses TRBV25-1 and TRBJ2-1, with D perhaps TRBD1 (5 bases). The CDR3 is made up of 13 amino acids. Between the trimmed V and J ends, which lost 8 bases and 5 bases, there was a span of 13 bases. Germline CDR1 MGHDK, CDR2 SYGVNS. Here the CDR3 DNA reads TGTGCCAGCGAGCCCGACAGAAACAATGAGCAGTTCTTC. Residues: CASEPDRNNEQFF.

The chain has TRBV29-1 and TRBJ1-1; possible D gene TRBD1, 5 bases. Per germline, CDR1 SQVTM and CDR2 ANQGSEA. The CDR3 extends over 14 amino acids. The V gene lost 4 bases and the J gene lost 4 bases, with 16 bases spanning the gap. The CDR3 coding sequence is TGCAGCGTTGCCTGGGGACTCCTGCTCACTGAAGCTTTCTTT. Translation gives CSVAWGLLLTEAFF.